In its sample, the clone carrying this T cell receptor (beta chain) was seen many times. Its specificity is not known. This entry is derived from a study of blood T cells in healthy people across ages. Primers used in a second PCR of roughly 6 to 12 cycles were a sample-barcoded 5' primer and a J-beta primer mix. Each TCR beta cDNA got a 12-nucleotide random molecular identifier. TCRdb re-called the 5' RACE reads with MiXCR, one entry per CDR3 protein. The repertoire holds about 640,000 distinct CDR3 sequences, with approximately 40% as singletons. The CDR3 is 14 residues long. Trimming cost V 5 bases and J 7 bases; bases outside gene matches: 7. General study findings and limits: Strong correlation was found linking TCR beta diversity to naive T cell percentage. Observed TCR beta diversity per million T cells went down as age went up. This fall followed a roughly linear course with age. CMV infection status of these donors was not known.

This receptor was taken from a man older than 75 in good health. The chain carries TRBV12-3 or TRBV12-4 and TRBJ1-4, with TRBD1 matching 7 bases. Sequenced: blood. The CDR3 bases are TGTGCCAGCAGTACGAGGACAGGCGGTGAAAAACTGTTTTTT. Its translation: CASSTRTGGEKLFF.